What follows is one T cell receptor (beta chain) and its context. The participants were between about 18 and 90 years old and came from roughly 25 US areas. Original analysis: Quantification of nucleated cells was approximated via reference gene primer amplification. Data came from immunoSEQ multiplex PCR; TCRdb stores just in-frame clones and leaves some out. The D gene and trimming were derived from the DNA, and the V and J assignments and clone size from that table. The repertoire holds about 380,000 clones, with more than 70% as singletons. Trimming pared 2 bases from V and 4 bases from J, leaving 17 bases between. The germline gives CDR1 KGHSH, CDR2 LQKENI. CDR3 length: 16 amino acids. The data are from a study of blood T cell repertoires in COVID-19. Study details: Collection of acute and convalescent COVID-19 samples took place in the United States, Italy and Spain. T cells, B-cell-depleted T cells, or PBMCs provided the cDNA or gDNA that served as material.

This sequence was found in a woman aged 18-35 years who had recovered from COVID-19. V and J are TRBV18 and TRBJ1-1; weak D call: TRBD1 (6 bases). The material sequenced was PBMCs or T cells enriched from blood (not recorded which). Here the CDR3 DNA reads TGTGCCAGCTCACCATCACAGGGTTTAGGAACCACTGAAGCTTTCTTT. This gives the protein CASSPSQGLGTTEAFF. Complete variable domain (other parts from reference TRBV18 and TRBJ1-1): NAGVMQNPRHLVRRRGQEARLRCSPMKGHSHVYWYRQLPEEGLKFMVYLQKENIIDESGMPKERFSAEFPKEGPSILRIQQVVRGDSAAYFCASSPSQGLGTTEAFFGQGTRLTVV.